This TCR beta chain was recovered during a study of cytomegalovirus exposure and HLA in healthy donors. The CDR3 runs 15 residues. Looked up from germline, CDR1 is SGHVS and CDR2 is FQNEAQ. Between the trimmed V and J ends, which lost 5 bases and 4 bases, there was a span of 17 bases. Both 60 Vbeta primers and 13 Jbeta primers went into the PCR. This table comes from immunoSEQ multiplex PCR, and its TCRdb copy is limited to in-frame clones, with some not included. The table has 150,000 to 200,000 clones, 60% to 80% seen once. About this clone itself: The antigen remains unidentified.

Whole-study findings and limits: Follow-up analysis found HLA locus-dependent TCR association rates, highest for DRB1 and lowest for HLA-C. TCR beta V- and J-gene trimming, according to a later analysis, was linked to a missense DCLRE1C variant. Investigators reported 150 to 200 TCR beta chains as tied to cytomegalovirus.

This clonotype was obtained from a man between 18 and 29 years old in good health and CMV-seropositive. The chain employs TRBV7-8 and TRBJ1-1, with D possibly TRBD1 on 6 matching bases. The sample comprised PBMCs. This CDR3 is CASSPRDIMSTEAFF. In DNA, the CDR3 is TGTGCCAGCAGCCCTCGGGACATCATGAGCACTGAAGCTTTCTTT.